This is a list of T cell receptor beta chains from one sample in a study of tumor-infiltrating lymphocytes in primary liver carcinoma. Via MiXCR, TCRdb re-called the multiplex PCR reads, giving one row per CDR3 protein. The sample holds 90,000 to 100,000 distinct CDR3 sequences, around three quarters seen once. Sequencing used liver tumor tissue from sampling region 5. These receptors were obtained from a woman in her fifties or sixties with primary liver carcinoma and hepatitis B virus infection. Each CDR3 is given with its conserved first and last residue. The listing skips clone size in some rows; elsewhere it reads once, few, many or a size class.

>11|TRBJ2-5|many|TRBV14
CASSRGETQYF
>15|TRBJ2-7|-|TRBV11-1
CASNPRTAGLCEQYF
>12|TRBJ1-6|-|TRBV28
CASSLSRVNLHF
>14|TRBJ1-2|-|TRBV4-1
CAGSQGAGNYGYTF
>14|TRBJ1-1|many|TRBV30
CAWSVGGGNTEAFF
>15|TRBJ2-1|once|TRBV5-1
CASSLEGNSYNEQFF
>14|TRBJ2-5|many|TRBV7-9
CASSPGGVMETQYF
>14|TRBJ2-5|-|TRBV28
CVSSNPGGIKTQYF
>16|TRBJ1-5|few|TRBV28
CAGTPLGQNSNQPQHF
>18|TRBJ2-2|many|TRBV5-6
CASSLGTGTSLRTGELFF
>14|TRBJ1-1|-|TRBV30
CAWSRVGANTEALF
>14|TRBJ2-7|many|TRBV28
CASGETVPPYEQYF
>18|TRBJ2-3|-|TRBV11-3
CASSPRTGLGSTTDTQYF
>15|TRBJ2-7|few|TRBV11-1
CASSPRTTGLREKYF
>16|TRBJ2-7|-|TRBV5-1
CASSLGGQGLAYEQYF
>12|TRBJ2-7|many|TRBV11-2
CASRSNSYEQYF
>12|TRBJ1-5|-|TRBV28
CASSDPNRPQHF
>14|TRBJ2-2|-|TRBV6-1
CANSEASGIGELFF
>14|TRBJ2-7|-|TRBV11-2
CASSLASLSCERYF
>14|TRBJ2-7|once|TRBV7-9
CASSLTGSRSEQYF
>15|TRBJ1-1|-|TRBV4-1
CASSQESQVNTVAFF
>14|TRBJ1-5|-|TRBV28
CASIKQGYSQPQHF
>14|TRBJ1-2|few|TRBV10-3
CAISEKGTGYGYTF
>14|TRBJ2-7|-|TRBV11-2
CASSPTSGPSEQYF
>15|TRBJ2-7|many|TRBV7-9
CASSSPNRGTNEQYF
>14|TRBJ2-3|many|TRBV28
CASSRRDKTDTQYF
>16|TRBJ1-4|many|TRBV6-5
CASSYGPPATNEKLFF
>15|TRBJ2-5|-|TRBV4-1
CASNQNDNGEETQYF
>15|TRBJ2-3|-|TRBV11-3
CVSSFGTEFTDTHYF
>13|TRBJ2-7|once|TRBV28
CAATTGWSYEQYF
>16|TRBJ2-7|-|TRBV6-5
CASSDYERGKSYEQYF
>13|TRBJ1-2|medium-sized|TRBV11-2
CASSQSGDYGYTF
>15|TRBJ2-7|-|TRBV29-1
CSVSFNLGPRGEQYF
>13|TRBJ1-2|many|TRBV6-1
CASSEDSSYGYTF
>15|TRBJ2-3|-|TRBV29-1
CGVEIRWRGTDTQYF
>14|TRBJ2-5|many|TRBV10-3
CAIRKRQGQETQYF
>14|TRBJ1-2|few|TRBV11-2
CASSLNRGFCSYTF
>14|TRBJ2-2|-|TRBV11-2
CASSMSQYTGELFF
>14|TRBJ1-5|-|TRBV28
CASSPHTCIQPQHF
>14|TRBJ2-2|many|TRBV12-3/TRBV12-4
CASSGFRNTGELFF
>15|TRBJ1-5|-|TRBV28
CASSPGTGSNQPQHF
>16|TRBJ2-3|-|TRBV4-1
CASSQERRGDTDTQYF
>16|TRBJ2-2|once|TRBV11-2
CASSLLGGPNTGELFF
>17|TRBJ2-6|-|TRBV7-6
CASSASGTLSGANVLTF
>14|TRBJ1-1|few|TRBV9
CASSPRAEGTEAFF
>13|TRBJ2-7|-|TRBV12-3/TRBV12-4
CVSKAAGGYEQYF
>14|TRBJ2-7|-|TRBV11-2
CASRLTSGSNEQYF
>17|TRBJ2-1|-|TRBV4-1
CANSQPKLAGNINEQFF
>15|TRBJ2-2|-|TRBV28
CASNSRTPRAGELFF